The present TCR beta chain was sequenced within a study of read filtering for tumor transcriptome and immune sequencing. Overall study context: DNase treatment preceded whole-transcriptome library preparation.

This clonotype has at least ten counts. This library used 300 to 450 ng RNA and molecular barcoded adaptors spanning alpha/delta and beta/gamma chains. MiXCR was run by TCRdb on the reads, yielding one entry per CDR3 protein. The data show some 38,000 distinct CDR3 sequences, roughly an eighth seen once. The germline gives CDR1 DFQATT, CDR2 SNEGSKA (reference sequence). The CDR3 has 13 amino acids. Trimming cost V 4 bases and J 0 bases, with 6 bases left between them. Sequencing used a population of CD138-negative cells sorted from bone marrow. The sequence was collected from a donor aged 40 or over with multiple myeloma. The J gene is TRBJ2-2, the V gene TRBV20-1; D not certain. The CDR3 region has the DNA TGCAGTGCTAAGACAACGAACACCGGGGAGCTGTTTTTT. It codes for CSAKTTNTGELFF.